These 31 T cell receptor beta chains share one sample of origin, sequenced in a study of blood T cell repertoires in COVID-19. Only in-frame clones appear in the TCRdb table, and some are missing; sequencing was by immunoSEQ multiplex PCR. This sample has about 170,000 clones, with around four fifths found just once. The sample was peripheral blood. The receptor source for this set is a woman in her 70s with COVID-19, enrolled during active disease.

J is TRBJ2-3 and V is TRBV2, with 8 positions matching TRBD2. V gave up 3 bases and J gave up 8 bases; unmatched junction bases: 13. In germline, CDR1 is SNHLY, CDR2 FYNNEI. The CDR3 loop spans 16 amino acids. The CDR3: CASSDTSGYTSGTQYF. Written as DNA, the CDR3 is TGTGCCAGCAGTGATACTAGCGGATACACATCTGGTACGCAGTATTTT. Complete variable domain (other parts from reference TRBV2 and TRBJ2-3): EPEVTQTPSHQVTQMGQEVILRCVPISNHLYFYWYRQILGQKVEFLVSFYNNEISEKSEIFDDQFSVERPDGSNFTLKIRSTKLEDSAMYFCASSDTSGYTSGTQYFGPGTRLTVL.

This chain joins TRBV9 and TRBJ2-1, with D perhaps matching TRBD1 (6 bases). Per the germline V gene, CDR1 is SGDLS and CDR2 is YYNGEE. The ends were cut back, 1 base at V and 2 bases at J, with 10 bases in the middle. The CDR3 is 15 residues long. CDR3 sequence: CASSVSEGAYNEQFF. CDR3 sequence (DNA): TGTGCCAGCAGCGTATCCGAGGGGGCCTACAATGAGCAGTTCTTC.

The chain is built from TRBV3-1 (or the pseudogene TRBV3-2) and TRBJ1-1, with D maybe TRBD1 (5 bases). Germline loops: CDR1 LGHDT, CDR2 YNNKEL (reference sequence). The CDR3 consists of 12 residues. Trimming took off 4 bases at V and 6 bases at J, with 9 bases between the two ends. For the CDR3, the DNA is TGTGCCAGCAGCCCCGGGGGAGCTGAAGCTTTCTTT. Translation: CASSPGGAEAFF.

V is TRBV28 and J is TRBJ1-2; D may be TRBD1 (5 bases). V was trimmed by 6 bases and J by 0 bases, leaving 17 bases between them. CDR1 is MDHEN, CDR2 SYDVKM, per germline. The length of the CDR3 is 16 residues. The CDR3 nucleotides read TGTGCCAGCAGCCCCCCCCGCGACAGTACTAACTATGGCTACACCTTC. Translation: CASSPPRDSTNYGYTF.

The CDR3 is CASSFDYLSYEQYF. CDR3 nucleotides: TGTGCCAGCAGCTTTGACTACCTCTCCTACGAGCAGTACTTC. The chain couples TRBV7-8 to TRBJ2-7, with a possible D match to TRBD2 (5 bases). The V end was cut by 3 bases, the J end by 0 bases, with 9 bases between. Germline V gene sequence: CDR1 SGHVS, CDR2 FQNEAQ. The CDR3 extends over 14 amino acids.

The chain carries TRBV2 and TRBJ1-5; 11 bases map to TRBD1. The CDR3 length is 19 residues. V shed 5 bases, J shed 2 bases, and the junction held 14 bases outside the gene matches. CDR1 is SNHLY and CDR2 is FYNNEI in the germline V gene. In DNA form, the CDR3 reads TGTGCCAGCAGTTTCCGTGGACAGGGGGCGTCTTTTGGCAATCAGCCCCAGCATTTT. As protein: CASSFRGQGASFGNQPQHF.

The chain links TRBV7-9 to TRBJ2-2, with unresolved D. Looked up from germline, CDR1 is SEHNR and CDR2 is FQNEAQ (reference sequence). The CDR3 consists of 14 residues. Between the trimmed V and J ends, which lost 2 bases and 1 base, there was a span of 5 bases. CDR3 protein: CASSLLLNTGELFF. In DNA, the CDR3 is TGTGCCAGCAGCTTACTCTTGAACACCGGGGAGCTGTTTTTT.

A single count supports this clone. CDR3 loop: CASSHQGAYEQYV. In nucleotides, the CDR3 is TGTGCCAGCAGCCATCAAGGGGCCTACGAGCAGTACGTC. This chain joins TRBV5-6 and TRBJ2-7; D may be TRBD1 (5 bases). CDR1 is SGHDT, CDR2 YYEEEE, per germline. The CDR3 covers 13 residues. V dropped 4 bases and J dropped 2 bases, with 10 bases sitting between them.

The chain has TRBV4-2 and TRBJ1-1; tentative D call: TRBD1 (5 bases). This CDR3 is built from 15 residues. Germline V lookup: CDR1 LGHNA, CDR2 YNFKEQ. Trimming cost V 1 base and J 4 bases, with 13 bases left between them. This CDR3 is CASSQGREGVTEAFF. For the CDR3, the DNA is TGTGCCAGCAGCCAAGGAAGGGAAGGGGTCACTGAAGCTTTCTTT.

This chain links TRBV2 with TRBJ1-5, with 8 bases aligning to TRBD1. Germline V gene sequence: CDR1 SNHLY, CDR2 FYNNEI. The CDR3 sequence is 15 residues long. With V trimmed by 1 base and J by 5 bases, 4 bases remained unmatched. The CDR3 loop reads CASSEGGTGYQPQHF. The CDR3 nucleotides read TGTGCCAGCAGTGAAGGGGGGACAGGTTATCAGCCCCAGCATTTT.

The V call is TRBV18, the J call TRBJ1-1, with D perhaps TRBD1 (5 bases). Germline V gene sequence: CDR1 KGHSH, CDR2 LQKENI. This CDR3 is 13 amino acids long. V lost 6 bases and J lost 5, with 13 bases in between. The CDR3 nucleotides are TGTGCCAGCTCTCAGGGTCGGGAGACTGAAGCTTTCTTT. It is translated as CASSQGRETEAFF.

V usage is TRBV7-9 and J usage is TRBJ1-1; no clear D gene. Trimming left V 8 bases short and J 4 bases short, with 8 bases between. The CDR3 sequence is 11 residues long. Germline V gives CDR1 SEHNR, CDR2 FQNEAQ (reference sequence). The CDR3 is CASSHGTEAFF. DNA of the CDR3: TGTGCCAGCTCCCACGGCACTGAAGCTTTCTTT.

The V and J genes are TRBV18 and TRBJ2-2; 8 positions match TRBD2. The CDR3 covers 16 residues. V lost 3 bases, J lost 2 bases, and 5 bases stayed unmatched. Germline CDR1 is KGHSH and CDR2 is LQKENI. CDR3 sequence (DNA): TGTGCCAGCTCACCGTCAGGACTAGCAAACACCGGGGAGCTGTTTTTT. Translated, it gives CASSPSGLANTGELFF.

This clone was counted a few times. The rearrangement joins TRBV3-1 (or the pseudogene TRBV3-2) to TRBJ1-1; 7 bases fit TRBD1. The V segment lost 4 bases and the J segment 4 bases; nucleotides outside the gene matches: 6. The germline CDR1 and CDR2 sequences are LGHDT and YNNKEL (reference sequence). This CDR3 is 14 amino acids long. CDR3 residues: CASSLPGGITEAFF. CDR3 bases: TGTGCCAGCAGCCTCCCAGGGGGGATCACTGAAGCTTTCTTT.

This clone has only one observation. V usage is TRBV7-2 and J usage is TRBJ2-7; no reliable D call. Trimming cost V 7 bases and J 4 bases, with 17 bases left between them. The CDR3 spans 14 residues. CDR1 is SGHTA and CDR2 is FQGNSA in the germline V gene. The DNA for the CDR3 is TGTGCCAGCAAGTCGTCAGGTTATCGGTACGAGCAGTACTTC. It encodes CASKSSGYRYEQYF.

This chain links TRBV10-3 with TRBJ1-1; 8 bases are a match to TRBD1. CDR1 ENHRY and CDR2 SYGVKD come from the germline V gene. Germline trimming cut 6 bases from V and 5 bases from J; bases unmatched to any gene: 8. The CDR3 has 14 amino acids. The CDR3 region has the DNA TGTGCCATCAGGAAGGGGCAGGGGGCAACTGAAGCTTTCTTT. It translates to CAIRKGQGATEAFF.

Written as DNA, the CDR3 is TGTGCCAGCAGCTTAATGGGACAGCAGCCGGGAGGCTACACCTTC. Translated, it gives CASSLMGQQPGGYTF. The chain has TRBV7-3 and TRBJ1-2; 7 positions match TRBD1. CDR3 length: 15 amino acids. From germline, CDR1 is SGHTA and CDR2 FQGTGA. Trimming at V came to 1 base and at J to 8 bases, leaving 10 bases not matched to a gene.

V gene TRBV9 combines with J gene TRBJ1-6; D might be TRBD1 (5 bases). Germline V CDR1 and CDR2: SGDLS, YYNGEE. V gave up 3 bases and J gave up 0 bases, with 13 bases separating them. This CDR3 contains 17 residues. In DNA form, the CDR3 reads TGTGCCAGCAGCGAGGGGCAAGGGTCCTCCTATAATTCACCCCTCCACTTT. Its protein product is CASSEGQGSSYNSPLHF.

This clone was seen only once. V gene TRBV7-2 combines with J gene TRBJ2-2, with D maybe TRBD1 (5 bases). V was trimmed by 7 bases and J by 6 bases, leaving 18 bases between them. Germline-derived CDR1 and CDR2 are SGHTA and FQGNSA. The CDR3 loop spans 15 amino acids. The CDR3: CASKGPLDGPGELFF. The CDR3 bases are TGTGCCAGCAAGGGGCCTTTAGACGGCCCCGGGGAGCTGTTTTTT.

The gene calls are TRBV5-6 and TRBJ2-7; 8 bases fit TRBD2. The CDR3 length is 14 residues. J lost 6 bases, V lost 2 bases, and 7 bases had no gene match. Germline assignment: CDR1 SGHDT and CDR2 YYEEEE. The CDR3 bases are TGTGCCAGCAGCTTCAGCGGGGGCCCCCGCGAGCAGTACGTC. It is translated as CASSFSGGPREQYV.

The genes are TRBV27 and TRBJ1-5, with 9 bases matching TRBD1. The germline V gene encodes CDR1 MNHEY and CDR2 SMNVEV (reference sequence). The CDR3 covers 19 residues. J lost 4 bases, V lost 5 bases, and 18 bases had no gene match. This chain's CDR3 is CASSPQVPGQGRGNQPQHF. The CDR3 coding sequence is TGTGCCAGCAGTCCGCAAGTCCCGGGACAGGGTCGGGGAAATCAGCCCCAGCATTTT.

J is TRBJ1-1 and V is TRBV11-2; a weak D match, TRBD1 (6 bases). Germline lookup yields CDR1 SGHAT and CDR2 FQNNGV. Deletions cut 0 bases from V and 1 base from J, with 6 bases between. The CDR3 length is 14 residues. CDR3 sequence reads: CASSLEGGNTEAFF. The CDR3 nucleotides read TGTGCCAGCAGCTTAGAAGGGGGGAACACTGAAGCTTTCTTT.

V gene TRBV28 combines with J gene TRBJ2-1; 9 positions agree with TRBD1. V gave up 5 bases and J gave up 1 base; unmatched junction bases: 9. CDR1 and CDR2 (germline): MDHEN, SYDVKM. This CDR3 region has 17 residues. The chain's CDR3 is CASSPHRGRGSYNEQFF. The CDR3 nucleotides are TGTGCCAGCAGTCCCCACAGGGGGCGAGGGTCCTACAATGAGCAGTTCTTC.

J is TRBJ2-6 and V is TRBV28; D unclear. V was shortened by 5 bases and J by 0 bases, with 14 bases between the two germline ends. This CDR3 spans 17 amino acids. Looked up from germline, CDR1 is MDHEN and CDR2 is SYDVKM. CDR3 nucleotides: TGTGCCAGCAGTCTGCTTCCGATAGTCTCTGGGGCCAACGTCCTGACTTTC. This encodes CASSLLPIVSGANVLTF.

The genes are TRBV24-1 and TRBJ2-3; TRBD2 matches at 7 bases. CDR1 is KGHDR and CDR2 is SFDVKD in the germline V gene. With 12 bases clipped from V and 0 bases from J, the junction kept 2 bases outside the gene matches. The CDR3 consists of 12 residues. CDR3 bases: TGTGCCGCGCGGGGGAGCACAGATACGCAGTATTTT. Amino acids: CAARGSTDTQYF.

On this clone: Other DNA sequences in this specimen translate into the identical CDR3. This chain links TRBV6-5 with TRBJ1-2; 8 bases map to TRBD1. V gave up 0 bases and J gave up 8 bases; unmatched junction bases: 8. The CDR3 runs 15 residues. The germline CDR1 and CDR2 sequences are MNHEY and SVGAGI. The CDR3 loop reads CASSYSPVAGGGYTF. The CDR3 DNA reads TGTGCCAGCAGTTACTCACCCGTGGCAGGGGGCGGCTACACCTTC.

The chain couples TRBV19 to TRBJ1-2; D is ambiguous. Germline lookup yields CDR1 LNHDA and CDR2 SQIVND (reference sequence). The CDR3 spans 12 residues. V lost 6 bases and J 3 bases, leaving 8 bases between the germline ends. The CDR3 region is CASSREYYGYTF. The CDR3 DNA is TGTGCCAGTAGCCGGGAGTACTATGGCTACACCTTC.

This chain uses TRBV2 with TRBJ2-4; the match to TRBD1 covers 7 bases. The CDR3 covers 15 residues. Germline V gives CDR1 SNHLY, CDR2 FYNNEI. Trimming at V came to 6 bases and at J to 0 bases, leaving 5 bases not matched to a gene. This CDR3 reads CASSGTAIAKNIQYF. The CDR3 bases are TGTGCCAGCAGCGGGACAGCGATAGCCAAAAACATTCAGTACTTC.

V and J are TRBV3-1 (or the pseudogene TRBV3-2) and TRBJ2-7; possibly TRBD2 for D (6 bases). V was trimmed by 4 bases and J by 1 base, leaving 14 bases between them. The CDR3 sequence is 15 residues long. CDR1 and CDR2 (germline): LGHDT, YNNKEL (reference sequence). CDR3 in DNA: TGTGCCAGCAGCCGAGATCTAGCGTCTTCCTACGAGCAGTACTTC. Its translation is CASSRDLASSYEQYF.

V is TRBV5-6 and J is TRBJ1-1, with 9 bases lining up with TRBD1. This CDR3 has 17 amino acids. Trimming cost V 0 bases and J 6 bases; bases outside gene matches: 12. The germline gives CDR1 SGHDT, CDR2 YYEEEE. This CDR3 reads CASSLGGYRGRNAEAFF. In nucleotides, the CDR3 is TGTGCCAGCAGCTTGGGAGGGTACAGGGGGCGAAACGCTGAAGCTTTCTTT.

Points on this clone: This specimen includes other DNA sequences encoding the same CDR3. V usage is TRBV19 and J usage is TRBJ1-2; D is perhaps TRBD1 (5 bases). Trimming took off 6 bases at V and 3 bases at J, with 11 bases between the two ends. This CDR3 contains 13 residues. CDR1 and CDR2 (germline): LNHDA, SQIVND (reference sequence). The CDR3 reads CASSRGGDYGYTF. CDR3 in DNA: TGTGCCAGTAGCCGTGGGGGGGACTATGGCTACACCTTC.